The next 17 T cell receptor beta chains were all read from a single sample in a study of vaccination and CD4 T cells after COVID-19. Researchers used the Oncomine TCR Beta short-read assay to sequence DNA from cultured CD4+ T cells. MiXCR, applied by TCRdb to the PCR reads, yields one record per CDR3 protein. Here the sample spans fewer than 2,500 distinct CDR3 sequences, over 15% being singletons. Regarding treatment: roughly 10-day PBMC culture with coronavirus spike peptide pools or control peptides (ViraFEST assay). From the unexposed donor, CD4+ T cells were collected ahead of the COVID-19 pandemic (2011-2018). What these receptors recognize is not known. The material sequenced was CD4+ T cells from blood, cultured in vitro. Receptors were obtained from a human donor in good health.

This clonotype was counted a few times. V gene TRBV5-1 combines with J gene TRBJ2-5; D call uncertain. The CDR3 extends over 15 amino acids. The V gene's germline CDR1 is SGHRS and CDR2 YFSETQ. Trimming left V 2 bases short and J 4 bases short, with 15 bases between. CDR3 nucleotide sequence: TGCGCCAGCAGCTTAGAGGACCCAGCTGGAGAGACCCAGTACTTC. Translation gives CASSLEDPAGETQYF.

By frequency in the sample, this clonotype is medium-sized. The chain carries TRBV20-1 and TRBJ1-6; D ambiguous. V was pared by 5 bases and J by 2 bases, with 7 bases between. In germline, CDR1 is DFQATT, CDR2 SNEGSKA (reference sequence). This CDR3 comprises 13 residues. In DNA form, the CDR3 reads TGCAGTGCTTTCGTCCCCTATAATTCACCCCTCCACTTT. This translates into CSAFVPYNSPLHF.

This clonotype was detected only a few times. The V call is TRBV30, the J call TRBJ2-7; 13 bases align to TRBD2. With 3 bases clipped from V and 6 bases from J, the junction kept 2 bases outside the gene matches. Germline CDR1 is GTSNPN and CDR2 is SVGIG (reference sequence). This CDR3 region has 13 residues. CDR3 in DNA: TGTGCCTGGAGGAGACTAGCGGGAGGCGAGCAGTACTTC. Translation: CAWRRLAGGEQYF.

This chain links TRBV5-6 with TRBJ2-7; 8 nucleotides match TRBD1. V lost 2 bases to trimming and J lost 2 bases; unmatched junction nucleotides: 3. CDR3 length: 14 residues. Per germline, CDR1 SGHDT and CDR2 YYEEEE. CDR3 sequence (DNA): TGTGCCAGCAGCTTTGGACAGGGACCCTACGAGCAGTACTTC. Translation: CASSFGQGPYEQYF.

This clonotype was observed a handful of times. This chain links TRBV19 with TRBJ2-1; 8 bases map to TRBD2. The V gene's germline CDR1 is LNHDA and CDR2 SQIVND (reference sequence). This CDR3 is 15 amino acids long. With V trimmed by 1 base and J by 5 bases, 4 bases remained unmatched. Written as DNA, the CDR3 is TGTGCCAGTAGTATAGCGGGAGGGAACCACAATGAGCAGTTCTTC. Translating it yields CASSIAGGNHNEQFF.

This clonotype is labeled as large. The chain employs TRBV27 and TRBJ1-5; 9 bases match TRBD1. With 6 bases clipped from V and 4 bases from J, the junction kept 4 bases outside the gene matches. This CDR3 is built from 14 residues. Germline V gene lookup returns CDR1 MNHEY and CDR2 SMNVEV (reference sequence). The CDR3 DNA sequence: TGTGCCAGCAGGGGGACAGGGCTTAATCAGCCCCAGCATTTT. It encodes CASRGTGLNQPQHF.

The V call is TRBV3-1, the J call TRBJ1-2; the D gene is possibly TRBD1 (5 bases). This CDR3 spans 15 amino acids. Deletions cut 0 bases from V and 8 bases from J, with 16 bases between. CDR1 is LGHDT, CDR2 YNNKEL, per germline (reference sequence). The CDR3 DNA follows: TGTGCCAGCAGCCAAGATCTCGGGGGGGGAAACGGCTACACCTTC. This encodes CASSQDLGGGNGYTF. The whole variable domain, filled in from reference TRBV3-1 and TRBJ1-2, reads DTAVSQTPKYLVTQMGNDKSIKCEQNLGHDTMYWYKQDSKKFLKIMFSYNNKELIINETVPNRFSPKSPDKAHLNLHINSLELGDSAVYFCASSQDLGGGNGYTFGSGTRLTVV.

The CDR3 loop is CASSRTQGGRYEQYF. The CDR3 DNA reads as TGTGCCAGCTCACGAACGCAGGGAGGGAGGTACGAGCAGTACTTC. V usage is TRBV18 and J usage is TRBJ2-7; TRBD2 agrees at 7 bases. CDR1 and CDR2 from the germline V gene are KGHSH and LQKENI. J gave up 4 bases and V 4 bases, and 10 bases lay outside the gene matches. The CDR3 runs 15 residues.

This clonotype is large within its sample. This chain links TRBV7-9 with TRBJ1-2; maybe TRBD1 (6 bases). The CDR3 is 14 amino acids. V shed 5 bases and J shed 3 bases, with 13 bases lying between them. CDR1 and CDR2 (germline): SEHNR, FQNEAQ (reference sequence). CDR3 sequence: CASSGGGAYYGYTF. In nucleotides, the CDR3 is TGTGCCAGCAGCGGAGGGGGGGCCTACTATGGCTACACCTTC.

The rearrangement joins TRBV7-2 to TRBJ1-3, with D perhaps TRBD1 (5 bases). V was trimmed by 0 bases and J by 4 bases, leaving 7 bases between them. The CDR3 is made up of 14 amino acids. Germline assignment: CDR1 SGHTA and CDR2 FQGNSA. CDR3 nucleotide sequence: TGTGCCAGCAGCTTAGCCGGGGCGGGAAACACCATATATTTT. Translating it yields CASSLAGAGNTIYF.

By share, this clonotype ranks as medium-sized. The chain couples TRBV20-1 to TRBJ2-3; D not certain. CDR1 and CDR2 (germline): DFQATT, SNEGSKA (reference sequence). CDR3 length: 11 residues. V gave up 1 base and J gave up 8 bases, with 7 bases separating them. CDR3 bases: TGCAGTGCTAGAGTGCCCAGTACGCAGTATTTT. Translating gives CSARVPSTQYF.

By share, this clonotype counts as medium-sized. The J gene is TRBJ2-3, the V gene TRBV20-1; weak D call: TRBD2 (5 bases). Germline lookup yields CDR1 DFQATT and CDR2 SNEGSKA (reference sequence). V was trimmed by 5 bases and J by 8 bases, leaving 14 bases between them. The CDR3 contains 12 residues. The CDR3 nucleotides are TGCAGTGCTCGTACCCACGAGGGTACGCAGTATTTT. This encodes CSARTHEGTQYF.

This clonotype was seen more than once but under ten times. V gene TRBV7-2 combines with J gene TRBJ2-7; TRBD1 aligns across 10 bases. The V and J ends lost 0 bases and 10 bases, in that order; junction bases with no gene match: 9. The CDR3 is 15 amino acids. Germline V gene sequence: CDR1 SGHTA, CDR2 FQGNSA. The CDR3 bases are TGTGCCAGCAGCTTAGCGCCGGCCGGGACAGGGGTTCAGTACTTC. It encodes CASSLAPAGTGVQYF.

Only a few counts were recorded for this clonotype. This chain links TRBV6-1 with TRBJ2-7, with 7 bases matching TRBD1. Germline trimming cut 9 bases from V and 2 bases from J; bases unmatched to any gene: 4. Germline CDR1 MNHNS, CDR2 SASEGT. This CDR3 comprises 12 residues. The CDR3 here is CASRTGAYEQYF. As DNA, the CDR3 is TGTGCCAGTCGGACAGGAGCCTACGAGCAGTACTTC.

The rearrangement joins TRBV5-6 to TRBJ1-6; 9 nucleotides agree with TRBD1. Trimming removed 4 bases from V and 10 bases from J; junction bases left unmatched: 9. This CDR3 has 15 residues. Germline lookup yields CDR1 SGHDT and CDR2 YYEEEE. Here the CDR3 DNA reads TGTGCCAGCAGCGCCCTGGGACAGGGAGAATCACCCCTCCACTTT. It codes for CASSALGQGESPLHF.

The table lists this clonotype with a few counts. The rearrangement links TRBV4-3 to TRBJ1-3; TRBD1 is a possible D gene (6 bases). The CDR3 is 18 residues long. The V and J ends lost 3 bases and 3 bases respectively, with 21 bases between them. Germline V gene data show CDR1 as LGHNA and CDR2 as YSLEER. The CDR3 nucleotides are TGCGCCAGCAGCCATGCATGGGGTGGGGGGCGCGATGGAAACACCATATATTTT. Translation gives CASSHAWGGGRDGNTIYF.

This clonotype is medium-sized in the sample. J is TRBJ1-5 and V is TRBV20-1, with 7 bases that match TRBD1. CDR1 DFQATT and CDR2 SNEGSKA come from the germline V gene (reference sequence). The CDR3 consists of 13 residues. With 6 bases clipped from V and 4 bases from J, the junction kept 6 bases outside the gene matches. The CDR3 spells CSAKDRQNQPQHF. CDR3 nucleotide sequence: TGCAGTGCCAAGGACAGGCAGAATCAGCCCCAGCATTTT.